In its sample, the clone carrying this T cell receptor (beta chain) was seen a few times. Its antigen is currently unknown. To make TCR beta libraries, researchers used iRepertoire HTBI primers and Arm-PCR of CDR3 regions. TCRdb processed the multiplex PCR reads anew with MiXCR; each CDR3 protein has one entry. The table shows about 470,000 distinct CDR3 sequences, with roughly 20% occurring only once. These data originate in a study of regulatory T cells in long-lasting Graves disease. Points from the study as a whole: TRBV28, TRBJ1-2 and TRBJ2-5 emerged as the favored segments in persistent disease. Whereas new patients shared roughly 910 public clonotypes, persistent patients shared more, at approximately 2,700.

Time point in this sample: persistent/refractory GD, antithyroid drugs over 5 years with positive TRAb. Following extraction of RNA from PBMCs, that RNA was used to make the TCR library. The collection involved drawing 7.5 to 9.5 milliliters of peripheral blood into EDTA tubes. The CDR3 runs to 15 residues. In germline, CDR1 is SGHKS, CDR2 YYEKEE (reference sequence). With 2 bases removed from V and 1 base from J, the gap between germline ends came to 10 bases. The chain recombines TRBV5-5 with TRBJ1-5; D is uncertain. The receptor was isolated from a female donor with Graves disease. The source was peripheral blood mononuclear cells (PBMCs), collected when the disease was refractory, from a patient treated with antithyroid drugs. CDR3 region: CASSFKGGSNQPQHF. CDR3 coding DNA: TGTGCCAGCAGCTTTAAGGGCGGGAGCAATCAGCCCCAGCATTTT.